Listed below are T cell receptor beta chains from one sample, sequenced in a study of blood T cell repertoires in COVID-19. The repertoire was sequenced with immunoSEQ multiplex PCR; TCRdb's copy has only in-frame clones and lacks some. The sample holds about 140,000 clones, approximately 81% seen once. Specimen: peripheral blood. These receptors were obtained from a human donor in a cohort sampled during active COVID-19. The CDR3 runs from the conserved cysteine through the conserved F or W. Fields, in order: J gene, D gene, clone size, V gene, CDR3 DNA, CDR3 protein. D genes are given only for firm matches. Some rows mark clone size as missing; the rest say once, few, many or name a class of expanded clone.

TRBJ2-7 TRBD2 once TRBV27 TGTGCCAGCAGTATGTCTCCGGGACTAGCTTCCTACGAGCAGTACTTC CASSMSPGLASYEQYF
TRBJ2-1 . . TRBV29-1 TGCAGCGTTGCGAGGGCGGGGAAGTACAATGAGCAGTTCTTC CSVARAGKYNEQFF
TRBJ2-1 . . TRBV7-9 TGTGCCAGCAACCCAAGTGCGGTCTCCTACAATGAGCAGTTCTTC CASNPSAVSYNEQFF
TRBJ2-6 . once TRBV9 TGTGCCAGCAGCCCCCTCCCCCACGGGTCTGGGGCCAACGTCCTGACTTTC CASSPLPHGSGANVLTF
TRBJ2-4 TRBD1 . TRBV7-2 TGTGCCAGCAGCTTGACAGGGGTTCTTTCCAAAAACATTCAGTACTTC CASSLTGVLSKNIQYF
TRBJ2-1 . . TRBV19 TGTGCCAGTAGTATTAGACTGGCGGGAACTCTTTACAATGAGCAGTTCTTC CASSIRLAGTLYNEQFF
TRBJ2-7 . once TRBV5-1 TGCGCCAGCAGCTTGGGTAGGGGACTGTCCTACGAGCAGTACTTC CASSLGRGLSYEQYF
TRBJ1-2 . . TRBV6-1 TGTGCCAGCAGTGAAGGGGTGACATACTATGGCTACACCTTC CASSEGVTYYGYTF
TRBJ2-7 TRBD1 . TRBV18 TGTGCCAGCTCACCGGACTCCGGGACAGGGGCCTACGAGCAGTACTTC CASSPDSGTGAYEQYF
TRBJ2-7 TRBD1 few TRBV7-9 TGTGCCAGCAGCTCACCGGGACAGGGGAGTGAGCAGTACTTC CASSSPGQGSEQYF
TRBJ2-3 TRBD2 . TRBV9 TGTGCCAGCAGCGCGTCAGCGGGAGTTGCTTACACAGATACGCAGTATTTT CASSASAGVAYTDTQYF
TRBJ2-7 . once TRBV5-1 TGCGCCAGCAGCTTGAGACTTGTGGGCTACGAGCAGTACTTC CASSLRLVGYEQYF
TRBJ2-7 TRBD2 . TRBV27 TGTGCCAGCATAGGGACTAGCGGGAGGTCCTACGAGCAGTACTTC CASIGTSGRSYEQYF
TRBJ2-7 . few TRBV29-1 TGCAGCGTTACCGGGAACTCCTACGAGCAGTACTTC CSVTGNSYEQYF
TRBJ1-5 . . TRBV27 TGTGCCAGCATCCTCCCCCACAACGCGGAGCCCCAGCATTTT CASILPHNAEPQHF
TRBJ1-5 TRBD1 . TRBV2 TGTGCCAGCAGTCCTCCTGGGGGACAGGGGGGGAAGCCCCAGCATTTT CASSPPGGQGGKPQHF
TRBJ2-7 . . TRBV4-3 TGCGCCAGCAGCCAAGGGGTGGGCAGAGAGTACGAGCAGTACTTC CASSQGVGREYEQYF
TRBJ1-1 . . TRBV18 TGTGCCAGCTCACCAAACAGCATGAACACTGAAGCTTTCTTT CASSPNSMNTEAFF
TRBJ2-3 TRBD1 . TRBV7-9 TGTGCCAGCAGCCGCGGACAGGGCGGCACAGATACGCAGTATTTT CASSRGQGGTDTQYF
TRBJ2-7 . once TRBV27 TGTGCCAGCAGGCCTATGGGCGTTTCCTACGAGCAGTACTTC CASRPMGVSYEQYF
TRBJ2-7 . many TRBV27 TGTGCCAGCAGTTCAAAAGCGGGTTCCTACGAGCAGTACTTC CASSSKAGSYEQYF
TRBJ2-1 . few TRBV28 TGTGCCAGCAGTTTAAGGGGTGGGTACAATGAGCAGTTCTTC CASSLRGGYNEQFF
TRBJ2-7 TRBD1 few TRBV18 TGTGCCAGCTCAAACAGACAGGGGGCAGGGGACGAGCAGTACTTC CASSNRQGAGDEQYF
TRBJ2-1 . . TRBV5-1 TGCGCCAGCAGCTTGCCCAGGGTCAATGAGCAGTTCTTC CASSLPRVNEQFF
TRBJ2-3 . . TRBV4-3 TGCGCCAGCAGCCACACAGGCGAAGATACGCAGTATTTT CASSHTGEDTQYF
TRBJ2-7 TRBD1 . TRBV28 TGTGCCAGCAGGGGACAGGGATATTACGAGCAGTACTTC CASRGQGYYEQYF